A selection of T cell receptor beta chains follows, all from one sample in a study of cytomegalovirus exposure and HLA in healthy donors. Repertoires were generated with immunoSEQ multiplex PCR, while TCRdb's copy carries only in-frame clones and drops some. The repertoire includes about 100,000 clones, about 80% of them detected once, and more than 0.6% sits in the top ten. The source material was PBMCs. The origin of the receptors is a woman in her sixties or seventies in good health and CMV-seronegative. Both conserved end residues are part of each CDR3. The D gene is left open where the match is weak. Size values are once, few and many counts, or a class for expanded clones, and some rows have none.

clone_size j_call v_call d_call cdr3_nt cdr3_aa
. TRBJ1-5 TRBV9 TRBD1 TGTGCCAGCAGCGTCGGGACAGGGGGACAGCCCCAGCATTTT CASSVGTGGQPQHF
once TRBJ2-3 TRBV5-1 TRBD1 TGCGCCAGCAGCCAAAGACAGGGTGCAGTGGCAGATACGCAGTATTTT CASSQRQGAVADTQYF
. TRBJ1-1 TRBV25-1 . TGTGCCAGCAGTGAACCGGGGGGTGGGACTGAAGCTTTCTTT CASSEPGGGTEAFF
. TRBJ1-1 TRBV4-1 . TGCGCCAGCAGCCAAGACGCGCGCGGGAGGGGAACTGAAGCTTTCTTT CASSQDARGRGTEAFF
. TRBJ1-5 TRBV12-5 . TGTGCTAGTGGTTTGGCAGGAACAGGGTCCACTCAGCCCCAGCATTTT CASGLAGTGSTQPQHF
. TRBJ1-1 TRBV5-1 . TGCGCCAGCAGCTTGGACCCAGGGAAGAGGAGTGAAGCTTTCTTT CASSLDPGKRSEAFF
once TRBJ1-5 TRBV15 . TGTGCCACCAGCAGAGACGGGGATAGCAATCAGCCCCAGCATTTT CATSRDGDSNQPQHF
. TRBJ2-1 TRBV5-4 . TGTGCCAGCAGCCCGGGGAGCTCCTACAATGAGCAGTTCTTC CASSPGSSYNEQFF
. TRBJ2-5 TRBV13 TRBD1 TGTGCCAGCAGTGGTCAGGGGGACAATCAAGAGACCCAGTACTTC CASSGQGDNQETQYF
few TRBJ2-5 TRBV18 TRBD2 TGTGCCAGCTCACCACTTGTCTTGACTAGCGGGGAACAAGAGACCCAGTACTTC CASSPLVLTSGEQETQYF
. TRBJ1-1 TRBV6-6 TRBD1 TGTGCCAGCAGTTCGGGACAGGGAACTGAAGCTTTCTTT CASSSGQGTEAFF
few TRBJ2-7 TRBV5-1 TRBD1 TGCGCCAGCACCCTGGACAGGGGCTACTCCTACGAGCAGTACTTC CASTLDRGYSYEQYF
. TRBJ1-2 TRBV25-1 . TGTGCCAGCAGTTTACAGGGTTATGGCTACACCTTC CASSLQGYGYTF
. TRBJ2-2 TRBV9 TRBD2 TGTGCCAGCAGTGCCCCGGGCGGGAGGGCGGACACCGGGGAGCTGTTTTTT CASSAPGGRADTGELFF
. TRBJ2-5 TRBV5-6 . TGTGCCAACAGCCGACAGATCCAAGAGACCCAGTACTTC CANSRQIQETQYF
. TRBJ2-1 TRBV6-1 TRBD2 TGTGCCAGCAGTGTGGTAGCGGGGGACCCCTACAATGAGCAGTTCTTC CASSVVAGDPYNEQFF
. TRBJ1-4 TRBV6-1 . TGTGCCAGCGTACCTCGCGGGGAAGTTGACGGGAAACTGTTTTTT CASVPRGEVDGKLFF
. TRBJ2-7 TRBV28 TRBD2 TGTGCCAGCACCCAGACTAGCGGGAGGTGGGAGCAGTACTTC CASTQTSGRWEQYF
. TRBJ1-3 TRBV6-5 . TGTGCCAGCAGTTACTCGAGACAGAGCTCTGGAAACACCATATATTTT CASSYSRQSSGNTIYF
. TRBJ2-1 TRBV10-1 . TGCGCCAGCAGTGCCGCCGGGACAATGAGTTATGAGCAGTTCTTC CASSAAGTMSYEQFF
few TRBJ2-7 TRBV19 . TGTGCCAGTAGTATCGGACTCGAGCAGTACTTC CASSIGLEQYF
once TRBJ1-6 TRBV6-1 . TGTGCCAGCAGGATAGACGAGGGGAGGAATTCACCCCTCCACTTT CASRIDEGRNSPLHF
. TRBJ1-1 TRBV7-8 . TGTGCCAGCAGCTTAGCTCTGGGGAGCACTGAAGCTTTCTTT CASSLALGSTEAFF
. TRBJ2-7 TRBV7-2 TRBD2 TGTGCCAGCAGCTTAAATAGCGGGGCAGATTACGAGCAGTACTTC CASSLNSGADYEQYF
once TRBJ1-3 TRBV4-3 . TGCGCCAGCAGCCAAGATAGCGTTGCGATGAGCTCTGGAAACACCATATATTTT CASSQDSVAMSSGNTIYF